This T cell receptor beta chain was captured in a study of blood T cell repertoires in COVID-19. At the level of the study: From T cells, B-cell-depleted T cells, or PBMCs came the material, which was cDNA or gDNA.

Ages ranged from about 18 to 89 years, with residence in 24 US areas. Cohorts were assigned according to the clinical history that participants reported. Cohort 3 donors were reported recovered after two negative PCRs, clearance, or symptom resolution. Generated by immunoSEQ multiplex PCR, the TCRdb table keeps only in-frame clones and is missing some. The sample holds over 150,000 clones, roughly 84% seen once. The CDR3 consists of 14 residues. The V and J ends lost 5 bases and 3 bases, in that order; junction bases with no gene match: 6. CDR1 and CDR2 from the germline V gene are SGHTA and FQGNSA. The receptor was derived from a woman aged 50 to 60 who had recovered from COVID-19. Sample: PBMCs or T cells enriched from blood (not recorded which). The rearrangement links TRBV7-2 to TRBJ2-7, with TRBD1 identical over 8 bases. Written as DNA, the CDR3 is TGTGCCAGCAGCCCGGGACAGGCAAACTACGAGCAGTACTTC. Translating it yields CASSPGQANYEQYF.